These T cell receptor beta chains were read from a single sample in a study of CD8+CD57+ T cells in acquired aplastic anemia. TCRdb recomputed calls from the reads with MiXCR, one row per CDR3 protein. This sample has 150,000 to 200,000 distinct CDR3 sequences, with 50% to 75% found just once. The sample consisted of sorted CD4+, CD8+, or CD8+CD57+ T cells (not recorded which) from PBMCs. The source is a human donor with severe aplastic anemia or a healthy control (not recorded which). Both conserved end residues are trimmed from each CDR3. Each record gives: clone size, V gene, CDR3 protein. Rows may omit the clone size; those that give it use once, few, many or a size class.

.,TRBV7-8,ASSLLSLAETQY
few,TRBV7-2,ASSLALQETQY
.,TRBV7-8,ASSSSGRQGRTEAF
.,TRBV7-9,ASREGNSPLH
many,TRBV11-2,ASTSGRGEKYEQY
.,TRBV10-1,ASSEAPWGGLAGETGELF
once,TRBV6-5,ASSYAVAGGTEAF
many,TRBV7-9,ASSLIVRGNEKLF
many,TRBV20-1,SARPTSSGNQPQH
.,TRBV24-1,ATSDFTGFPLGGELF
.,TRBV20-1,SAPGFGYT
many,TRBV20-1,SARVKVGSYGQY
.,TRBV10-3,AISSGGYPSYNEQF
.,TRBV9,ASSVGTENYGYT
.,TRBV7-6,ASSGGGGNHLTGELF
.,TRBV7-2,ASTLQGTEAF